The rows below give T cell receptor beta chains drawn from one sample of a study of T-cell reconstitution after alpha-beta-depleted transplantation in children. TCRdb ran MiXCR on the PCR reads and lists one entry per CDR3 protein. The sample holds 100,000 or so distinct CDR3 sequences, around 7.8% seen once. Material: PBMCs, obtained before TCRalphabeta/CD19-depleted stem cell transplant. Source of these receptors: a boy between 2 and 15 years old with acute lymphoblastic leukemia, due to receive a stem cell transplant. Each CDR3 is given with its conserved first and last residue. The D gene is left open where the match is weak. Clone size appears in some rows only: once, few, many, or a class for an expanded clone.

CDR3,DNA,D,size,J,V
CAISGRITNTGELFF,TGTGCCATCAGTGGGAGGATTACGAACACCGGGGAGCTGTTTTTT,-,many,TRBJ2-2,TRBV10-3
CASSPGQGANSPLHF,TGTGCCAGCAGTCCAGGACAGGGGGCGAATTCACCCCTCCACTTT,TRBD1,many,TRBJ1-6,TRBV7-6
CASSYGGAEGEQYF,TGTGCCAGCAGTTACGGGGGGGCGGAGGGCGAGCAGTACTTC,-,-,TRBJ2-7,TRBV6-5
CASSSSSGGQYF,TGTGCCAGCAGCTCCAGTAGCGGGGGGCAGTATTTT,TRBD2,many,TRBJ2-3,TRBV7-2
CAISEREGPGYTF,TGTGCCATCAGTGAGCGGGAGGGTCCGGGCTACACCTTC,-,many,TRBJ1-2,TRBV10-3
CASKDLRAEAFF,TGTGCCAGTAAAGACCTGCGGGCTGAAGCTTTCTTT,-,few,TRBJ1-1,TRBV6-1
CSVPGTGDDYGYTF,TGCAGCGTTCCCGGGACAGGGGATGACTATGGCTACACCTTC,TRBD1,many,TRBJ1-2,TRBV29-1
CSARGQMRGQETQYF,TGCAGTGCTAGAGGCCAGATGAGGGGTCAAGAGACCCAGTACTTC,-,many,TRBJ2-5,TRBV20-1
CSARGAVTYEQYF,TGCAGTGCTAGAGGGGCAGTTACCTACGAGCAGTACTTC,-,-,TRBJ2-7,TRBV20-1
CATRWAYEQYF,TGTGCCACGCGATGGGCCTACGAGCAGTACTTC,-,many,TRBJ2-7,TRBV2
CASSLVDSYEQYF,TGTGCCAGCAGCTTAGTGGATTCCTACGAGCAGTACTTC,-,-,TRBJ2-7,TRBV5-6
CASSFPTSGTDTQYF,TGTGCCAGCAGCTTCCCCACTAGCGGCACAGATACGCAGTATTTT,TRBD2,many,TRBJ2-3,TRBV7-9
CASSLAGAKRYGYTF,TGTGCCAGCAGTTTAGCGGGGGCGAAGAGGTATGGCTACACCTTC,-,-,TRBJ1-2,TRBV12-3/TRBV12-4
CASSLLQRDTGRHTQYF,TGCGCCAGCAGCTTGCTTCAAAGGGACACCGGTAGGCATACGCAGTATTTT,-,many,TRBJ2-3,TRBV5-1
CASSIRGSAVYSGANVLTF,TGTGCCAGTAGTATCCGGGGTTCGGCGGTCTACTCTGGGGCCAACGTCCTGACTTTC,-,few,TRBJ2-6,TRBV19
CASSLIGTSTDTQYF,TGTGCCAGCAGCTTAATAGGTACTAGCACAGATACGCAGTATTTT,-,many,TRBJ2-3,TRBV7-9
CASRGANTGELFF,TGTGCCAGCAGGGGCGCGAACACCGGGGAGCTGTTTTTT,-,many,TRBJ2-2,TRBV7-9
CASSRDRTTNEKLFF,TGTGCCAGCAGCAGAGACAGGACAACTAATGAAAAACTGTTTTTT,-,many,TRBJ1-4,TRBV7-2
CASGLVMRSPQYF,TGTGCTAGTGGTTTGGTAATGAGGAGCCCACAGTACTTC,-,-,TRBJ2-7,TRBV12-5
CASSLAGSNTGELFF,TGTGCCAGCAGCTTAGCGGGGTCCAACACCGGGGAGCTGTTTTTT,-,many,TRBJ2-2,TRBV7-9
CASGLAGGLNEQFF,TGTGCCTCAGGACTAGCGGGGGGGCTCAATGAGCAGTTCTTC,TRBD2,-,TRBJ2-1,TRBV10-3
CASSLEEGARGYTF,TGCGCCAGCAGCTTGGAGGAGGGGGCGCGGGGCTACACCTTC,TRBD1,many,TRBJ1-2,TRBV5-1
CASSPMLGNTEAFF,TGCGCCAGCAGCCCCATGTTGGGGAACACTGAAGCTTTCTTT,-,-,TRBJ1-1,TRBV4-1
CASTEQPRETQYF,TGTGCCAGCACCGAACAGCCGAGAGAGACCCAGTACTTC,-,many,TRBJ2-5,TRBV12-3/TRBV12-4
CASSLSPLAGTSYEQYF,TGTGCCAGCAGCTTAAGCCCACTAGCGGGGACCTCCTACGAGCAGTACTTC,TRBD2,few,TRBJ2-7,TRBV7-2
CASSAAGDEQYF,TGTGCCAGCAGCGCCGCTGGTGACGAGCAGTACTTC,-,many,TRBJ2-7,TRBV9
CASSFRTGELFF,TGTGCCAGCAGTTTCAGAACCGGGGAGCTGTTTTTT,-,many,TRBJ2-2,TRBV12-3/TRBV12-4
CASSQDGGQTEAFF,TGCGCCAGCAGCCAAGATGGGGGGCAGACTGAAGCTTTCTTT,-,many,TRBJ1-1,TRBV4-3
CASSLVRETQYF,TGCGCCAGCAGCTTGGTACGAGAGACCCAGTACTTC,-,many,TRBJ2-5,TRBV5-1
CASSLTGRAYNEQFF,TGTGCCAGCAGCTTAACCGGCAGGGCCTACAATGAGCAGTTCTTC,-,many,TRBJ2-1,TRBV11-2
CASSDRRGGRFETQYF,TGTGCCAGCAGTGACAGGAGGGGGGGCCGGTTCGAGACCCAGTACTTC,-,-,TRBJ2-5,TRBV2
CASINPPRGPEAFF,TGTGCCAGCATCAACCCTCCCAGGGGCCCTGAAGCTTTCTTT,-,few,TRBJ1-1,TRBV7-2
CASTPTGANTGELFF,TGCGCCAGCACCCCAACAGGGGCGAACACCGGGGAGCTGTTTTTT,TRBD1,many,TRBJ2-2,TRBV5-1
CASSFGRGGAYNQPQHF,TGTGCCAGCAGTTTCGGCCGGGGAGGGGCCTACAATCAGCCCCAGCATTTT,-,-,TRBJ1-5,TRBV12-3/TRBV12-4